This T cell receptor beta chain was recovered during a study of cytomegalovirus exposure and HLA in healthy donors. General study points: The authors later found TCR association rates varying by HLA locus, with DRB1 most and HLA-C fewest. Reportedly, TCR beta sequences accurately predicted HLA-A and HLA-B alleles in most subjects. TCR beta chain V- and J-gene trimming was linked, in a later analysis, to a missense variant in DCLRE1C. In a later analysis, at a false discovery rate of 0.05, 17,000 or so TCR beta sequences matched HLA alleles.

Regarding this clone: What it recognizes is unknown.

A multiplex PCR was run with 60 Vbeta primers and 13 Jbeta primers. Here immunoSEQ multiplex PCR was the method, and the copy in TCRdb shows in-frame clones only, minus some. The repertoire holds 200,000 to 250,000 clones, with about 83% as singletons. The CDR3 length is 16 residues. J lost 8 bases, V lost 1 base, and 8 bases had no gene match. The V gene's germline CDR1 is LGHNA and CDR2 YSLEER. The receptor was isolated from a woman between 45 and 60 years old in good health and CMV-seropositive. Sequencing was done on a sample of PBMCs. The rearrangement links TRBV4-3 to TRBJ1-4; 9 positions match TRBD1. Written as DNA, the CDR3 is TGCGCCAGCAGCCAAGGAGAGGGGACAGGGAACGAAAAACTGTTTTTT. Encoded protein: CASSQGEGTGNEKLFF.